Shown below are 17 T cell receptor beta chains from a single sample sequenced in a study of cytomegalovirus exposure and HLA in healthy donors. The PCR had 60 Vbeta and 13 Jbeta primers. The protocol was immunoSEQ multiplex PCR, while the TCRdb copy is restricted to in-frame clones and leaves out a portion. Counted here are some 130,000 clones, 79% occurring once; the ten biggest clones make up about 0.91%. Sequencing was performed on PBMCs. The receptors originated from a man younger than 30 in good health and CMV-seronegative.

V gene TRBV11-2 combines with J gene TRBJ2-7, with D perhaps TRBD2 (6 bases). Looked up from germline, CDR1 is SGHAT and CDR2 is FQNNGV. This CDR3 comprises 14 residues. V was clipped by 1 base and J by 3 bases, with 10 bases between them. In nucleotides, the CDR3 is TGTGCCAGCAGCTTAGGGGACTTCAGCTACGAGCAGTACTTC. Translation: CASSLGDFSYEQYF.

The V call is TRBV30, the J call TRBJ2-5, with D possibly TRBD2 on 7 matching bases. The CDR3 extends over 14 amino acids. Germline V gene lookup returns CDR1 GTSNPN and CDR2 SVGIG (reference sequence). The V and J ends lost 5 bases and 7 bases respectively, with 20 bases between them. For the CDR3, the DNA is TGTGCCTGGTTAATTGGTGGGGGGGCAGGGACCCAGTACTTC. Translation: CAWLIGGGAGTQYF. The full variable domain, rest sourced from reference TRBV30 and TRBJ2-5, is SQTIHQWPATLVQPVGSPLSLECTVEGTSNPNLYWYRQAAGRGLQLLFYSVGIGQISSEVPQNLSASRPQDRQFILSSKKLLLSDSGFYLCAWLIGGGAGTQYFGPGTRLLVL.

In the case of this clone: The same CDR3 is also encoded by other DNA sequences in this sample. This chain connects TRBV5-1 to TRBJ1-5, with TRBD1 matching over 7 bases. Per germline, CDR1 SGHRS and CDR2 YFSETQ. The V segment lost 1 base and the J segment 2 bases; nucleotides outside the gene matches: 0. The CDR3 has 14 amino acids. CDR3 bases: TGCGCCAGCAGCTTGACAGGGGGCAATCAGCCCCAGCATTTT. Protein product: CASSLTGGNQPQHF. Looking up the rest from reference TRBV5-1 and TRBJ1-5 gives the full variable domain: KAGVTQTPRYLIKTRGQQVTLSCSPISGHRSVSWYQQTPGQGLQFLFEYFSETQRNKGNFPGRFSGRQFSNSRSEMNVSTLELGDSALYLCASSLTGGNQPQHFGDGTRLSIL.

The CDR3 DNA reads TGTGCCAGCAGCAGGGGACAACCAGGCGGCAATCAGCCCCAGCATTTT. Translated: CASSRGQPGGNQPQHF. This chain links TRBV7-9 with TRBJ1-5; the D gene is possibly TRBD1 (6 bases). The CDR3 is 16 amino acids. The V gene's germline CDR1 is SEHNR and CDR2 FQNEAQ (reference sequence). Trimming removed 5 bases at V and 2 bases at J, with 16 bases between. The full variable domain, rest sourced from reference TRBV7-9 and TRBJ1-5, is DTGVSQNPRHKITKRGQNVTFRCDPISEHNRLYWYRQTLGQGPEFLTYFQNEAQLEKSRLLSDRFSAERPKGSFSTLEIQRTEQGDSAMYLCASSRGQPGGNQPQHFGDGTRLSIL.

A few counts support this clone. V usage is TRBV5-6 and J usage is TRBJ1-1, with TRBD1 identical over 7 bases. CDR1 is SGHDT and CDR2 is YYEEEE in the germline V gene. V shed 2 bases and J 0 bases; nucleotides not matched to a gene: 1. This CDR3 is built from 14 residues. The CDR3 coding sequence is TGTGCCAGCAGCTTCGGGACAGTGAACACTGAAGCTTTCTTT. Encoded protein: CASSFGTVNTEAFF.

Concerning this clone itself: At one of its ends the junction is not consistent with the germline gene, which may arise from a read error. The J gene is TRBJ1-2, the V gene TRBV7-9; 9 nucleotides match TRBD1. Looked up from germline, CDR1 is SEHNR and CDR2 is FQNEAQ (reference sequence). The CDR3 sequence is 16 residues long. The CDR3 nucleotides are TGTTCCAGCAGCGAAACGGACAGGGGCCTCTTCTATGGCTACACCTTC. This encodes CSSSETDRGLFYGYTF.

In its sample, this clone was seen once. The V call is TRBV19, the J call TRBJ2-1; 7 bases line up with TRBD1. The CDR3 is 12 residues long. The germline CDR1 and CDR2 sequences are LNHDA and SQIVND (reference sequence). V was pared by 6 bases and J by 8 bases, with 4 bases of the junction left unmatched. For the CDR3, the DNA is TGTGCCAGTAGCCGGCAGGGGGATGAGCAGTTCTTC. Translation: CASSRQGDEQFF.

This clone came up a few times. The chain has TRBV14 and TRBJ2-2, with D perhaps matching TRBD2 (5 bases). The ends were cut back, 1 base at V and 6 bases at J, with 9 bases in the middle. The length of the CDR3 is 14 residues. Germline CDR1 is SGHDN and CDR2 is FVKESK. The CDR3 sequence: CASSQVYGAGELFF. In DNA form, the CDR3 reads TGTGCCAGCAGCCAAGTCTACGGGGCCGGGGAGCTGTTTTTT.

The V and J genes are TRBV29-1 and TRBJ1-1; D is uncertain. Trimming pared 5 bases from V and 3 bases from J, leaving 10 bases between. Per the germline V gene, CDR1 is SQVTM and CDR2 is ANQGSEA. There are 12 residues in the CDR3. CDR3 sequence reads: CSVPGKYTEAFF. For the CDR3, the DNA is TGCAGCGTTCCCGGGAAGTACACTGAAGCTTTCTTT.

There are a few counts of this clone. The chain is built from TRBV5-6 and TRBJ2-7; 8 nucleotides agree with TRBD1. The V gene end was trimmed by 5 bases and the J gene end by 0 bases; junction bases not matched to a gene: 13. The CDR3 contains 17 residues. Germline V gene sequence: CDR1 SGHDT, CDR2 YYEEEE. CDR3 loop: CASSWGLTGAASYEQYF. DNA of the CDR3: TGTGCCAGCAGTTGGGGTCTGACAGGGGCCGCCTCCTACGAGCAGTACTTC.

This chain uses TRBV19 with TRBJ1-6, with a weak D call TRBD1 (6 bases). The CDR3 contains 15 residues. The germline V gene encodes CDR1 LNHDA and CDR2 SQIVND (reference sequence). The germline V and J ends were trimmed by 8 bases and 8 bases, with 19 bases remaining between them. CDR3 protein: CASRAPRDKYSPLHF. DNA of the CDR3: TGTGCCAGTCGGGCCCCTCGGGACAAATATTCACCCCTCCACTTT. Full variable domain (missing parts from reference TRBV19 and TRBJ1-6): DGGITQSPKYLFRKEGQNVTLSCEQNLNHDAMYWYRQDPGQGLRLIYYSQIVNDFQKGDIAEGYSVSREKKESFPLTVTSAQKNPTAFYLCASRAPRDKYSPLHFGNGTRLTVT.

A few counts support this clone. CDR3 DNA sequence: TGTGCCAGCAGTGAATATGCGGGGGTTTCAGGAAACACCATATATTTT. This gives the protein CASSEYAGVSGNTIYF. The chain recombines TRBV2 with TRBJ1-3, with D perhaps TRBD1 (5 bases). Germline V gene lookup returns CDR1 SNHLY and CDR2 FYNNEI. Deletions cut 2 bases from V and 4 bases from J, with 15 bases between. CDR3 size: 16 residues.

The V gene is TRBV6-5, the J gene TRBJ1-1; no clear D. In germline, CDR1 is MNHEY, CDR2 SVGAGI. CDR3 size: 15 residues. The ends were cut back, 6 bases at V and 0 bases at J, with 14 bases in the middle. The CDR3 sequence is CASRIPGSLNTEAFF. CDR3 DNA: TGTGCCAGCAGGATCCCGGGGTCCCTGAACACTGAAGCTTTCTTT.

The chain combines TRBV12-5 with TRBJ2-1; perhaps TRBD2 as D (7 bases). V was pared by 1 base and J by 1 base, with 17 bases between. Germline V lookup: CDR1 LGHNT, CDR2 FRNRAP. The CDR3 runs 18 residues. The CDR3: CASGLDQGGVKSYNEQFF. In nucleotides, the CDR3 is TGTGCTAGTGGTTTGGATCAAGGGGGGGTGAAGTCCTACAATGAGCAGTTCTTC.

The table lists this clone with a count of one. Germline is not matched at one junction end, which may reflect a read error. In DNA form, the CDR3 reads TGTTCCAGCAGCGCCGGGCGGACTTCTAAGCATTTT. Protein sequence: CSSSAGRTSKHF. The chain has TRBV7-9 and TRBJ1-5; no firm D call. This CDR3 spans 12 amino acids. Per germline, CDR1 SEHNR and CDR2 FQNEAQ (reference sequence). The full variable domain, its missing parts supplied by reference TRBV7-9 and TRBJ1-5, is DTGVSQNPRHKITKRGQNVTFRCDPISEHNRLYWYRQTLGQGPEFLTYFQNEAQLEKSRLLSDRFSAERPKGSFSTLEIQRTEQGDSAMYLCSSSAGRTSKHFGDGTRLSIL.

CDR3 coding DNA: TGCGCCAGCACTCGGGGGACAGGGGGTGCCTACGAGCAGTACTTC. This gives the protein CASTRGTGGAYEQYF. The chain combines TRBV4-3 with TRBJ2-5; 11 bases agree with TRBD1. The J call is in doubt because the DNA end fits TRBJ2-7 better. CDR1 is LGHNA, CDR2 YSLEER, per germline. The CDR3 sequence is 15 residues long.

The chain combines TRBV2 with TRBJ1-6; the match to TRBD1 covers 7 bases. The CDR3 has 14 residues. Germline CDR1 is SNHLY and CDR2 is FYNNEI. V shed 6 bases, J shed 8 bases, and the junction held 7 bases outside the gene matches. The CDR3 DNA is TGTGCCAGCAGACGACAGGGTTTGGATTCACCCCTCCACTTT. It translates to CASRRQGLDSPLHF. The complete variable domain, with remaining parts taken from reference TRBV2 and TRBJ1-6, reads EPEVTQTPSHQVTQMGQEVILRCVPISNHLYFYWYRQILGQKVEFLVSFYNNEISEKSEIFDDQFSVERPDGSNFTLKIRSTKLEDSAMYFCASRRQGLDSPLHFGNGTRLTVT.